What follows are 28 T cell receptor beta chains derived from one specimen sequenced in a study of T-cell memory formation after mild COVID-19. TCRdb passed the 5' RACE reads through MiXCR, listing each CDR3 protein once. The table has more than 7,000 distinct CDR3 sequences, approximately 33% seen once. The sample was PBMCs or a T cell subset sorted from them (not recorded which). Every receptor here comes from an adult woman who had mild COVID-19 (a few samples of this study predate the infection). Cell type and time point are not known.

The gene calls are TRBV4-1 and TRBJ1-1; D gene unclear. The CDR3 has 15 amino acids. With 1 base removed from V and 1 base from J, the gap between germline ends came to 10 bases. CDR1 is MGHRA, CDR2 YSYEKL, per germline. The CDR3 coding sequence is TGCGCCAGCAGCCAAGGGCGACATACGAACACTGAAGCTTTCTTT. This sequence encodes CASSQGRHTNTEAFF.

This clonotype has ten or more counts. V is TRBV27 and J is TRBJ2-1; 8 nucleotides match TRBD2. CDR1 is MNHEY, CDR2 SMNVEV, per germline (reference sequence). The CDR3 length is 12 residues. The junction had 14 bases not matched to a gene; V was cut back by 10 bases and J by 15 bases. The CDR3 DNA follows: TGTGCCACCGGGACTAGAGGGGGGGGTCGGTTCTTC. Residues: CATGTRGGGRFF.

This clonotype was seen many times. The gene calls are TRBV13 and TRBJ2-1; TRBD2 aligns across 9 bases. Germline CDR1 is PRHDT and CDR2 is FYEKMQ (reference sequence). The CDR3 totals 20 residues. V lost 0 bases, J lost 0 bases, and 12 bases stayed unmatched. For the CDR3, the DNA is TGTGCCAGCAGCTTAGGCTTGGCGGGAGGGCGGTTCTTCTCCTACAATGAGCAGTTCTTC. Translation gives CASSLGLAGGRFFSYNEQFF.

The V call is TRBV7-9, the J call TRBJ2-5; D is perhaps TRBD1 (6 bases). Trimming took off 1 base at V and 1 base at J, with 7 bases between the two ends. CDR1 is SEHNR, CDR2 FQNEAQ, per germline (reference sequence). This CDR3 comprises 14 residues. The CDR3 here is CASSLVRGQETQYF. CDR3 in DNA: TGTGCCAGCAGCTTAGTCAGGGGCCAAGAGACCCAGTACTTC.

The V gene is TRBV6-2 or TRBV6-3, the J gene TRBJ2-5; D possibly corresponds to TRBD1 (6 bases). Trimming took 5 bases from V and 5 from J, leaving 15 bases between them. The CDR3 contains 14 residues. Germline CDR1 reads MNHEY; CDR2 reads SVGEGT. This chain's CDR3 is CASSGWGRIETQYF. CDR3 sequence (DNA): TGTGCCAGCAGTGGGTGGGGGCGCATTGAGACCCAGTACTTC.

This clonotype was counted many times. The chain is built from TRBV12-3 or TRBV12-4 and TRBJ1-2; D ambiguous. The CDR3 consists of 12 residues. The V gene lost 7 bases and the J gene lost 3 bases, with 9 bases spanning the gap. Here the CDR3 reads CASTAAYYGYTF. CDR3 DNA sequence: TGTGCCAGCACGGCGGCCTACTATGGCTACACCTTC.

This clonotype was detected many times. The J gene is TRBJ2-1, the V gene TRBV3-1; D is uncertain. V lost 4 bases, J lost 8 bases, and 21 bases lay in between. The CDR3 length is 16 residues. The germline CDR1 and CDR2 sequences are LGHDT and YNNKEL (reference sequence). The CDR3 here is CASSLSHPPGMDEQFF. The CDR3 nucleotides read TGTGCCAGCAGCCTCTCCCACCCCCCAGGAATGGATGAGCAGTTCTTC.

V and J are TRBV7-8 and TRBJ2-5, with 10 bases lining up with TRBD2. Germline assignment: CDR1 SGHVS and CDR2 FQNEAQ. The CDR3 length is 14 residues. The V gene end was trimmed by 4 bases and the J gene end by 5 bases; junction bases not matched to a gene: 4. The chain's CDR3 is CASSSSGSRETQYF. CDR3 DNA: TGTGCCAGCAGCTCTAGCGGGAGTCGGGAGACCCAGTACTTC. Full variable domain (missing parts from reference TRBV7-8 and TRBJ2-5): GAGVSQSPRYKVAKRGQDVALRCDPISGHVSLFWYQQALGQGPEFLTYFQNEAQLDKSGLPSDRFFAERPEGSVSTLKIQRTQQEDSAVYLCASSSSGSRETQYFGPGTRLLVL.

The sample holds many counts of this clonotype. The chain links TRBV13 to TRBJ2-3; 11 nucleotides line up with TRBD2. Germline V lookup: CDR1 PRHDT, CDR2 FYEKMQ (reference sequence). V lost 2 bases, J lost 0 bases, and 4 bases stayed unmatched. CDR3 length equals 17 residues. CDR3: CASSLLAGGYSTDTQYF. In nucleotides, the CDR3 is TGTGCCAGCAGCTTACTAGCGGGGGGCTACAGCACAGATACGCAGTATTTT.

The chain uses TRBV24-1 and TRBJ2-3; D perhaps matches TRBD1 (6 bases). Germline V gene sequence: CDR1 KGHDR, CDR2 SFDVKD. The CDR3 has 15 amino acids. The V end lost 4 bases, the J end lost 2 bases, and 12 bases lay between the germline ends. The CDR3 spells CATSETGHTTDTQYF. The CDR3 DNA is TGTGCCACCAGTGAGACGGGACACACCACAGATACGCAGTATTTT.

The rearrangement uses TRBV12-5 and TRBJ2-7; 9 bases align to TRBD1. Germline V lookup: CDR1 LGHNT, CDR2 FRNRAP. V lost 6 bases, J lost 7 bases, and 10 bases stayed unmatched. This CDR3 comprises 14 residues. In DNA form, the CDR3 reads TGTGCTAGTGGCCTTCATACAGGGGGCCGGGAGCAGTACTTC. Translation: CASGLHTGGREQYF.

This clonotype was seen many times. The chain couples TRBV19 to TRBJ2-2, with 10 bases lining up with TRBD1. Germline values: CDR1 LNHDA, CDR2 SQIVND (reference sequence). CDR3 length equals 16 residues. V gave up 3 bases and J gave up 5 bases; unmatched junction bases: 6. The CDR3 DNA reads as TGTGCCAGTAGTATCCGACAGGGGGCAAGGACCGGGGAGCTGTTTTTT. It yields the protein CASSIRQGARTGELFF.

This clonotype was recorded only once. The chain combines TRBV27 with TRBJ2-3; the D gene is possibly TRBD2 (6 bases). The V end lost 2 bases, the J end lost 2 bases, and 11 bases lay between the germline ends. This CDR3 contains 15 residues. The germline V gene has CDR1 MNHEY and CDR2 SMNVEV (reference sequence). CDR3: CASSLPGEVTDTQYF. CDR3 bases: TGTGCCAGCAGTTTACCCGGGGAGGTCACAGATACGCAGTATTTT.

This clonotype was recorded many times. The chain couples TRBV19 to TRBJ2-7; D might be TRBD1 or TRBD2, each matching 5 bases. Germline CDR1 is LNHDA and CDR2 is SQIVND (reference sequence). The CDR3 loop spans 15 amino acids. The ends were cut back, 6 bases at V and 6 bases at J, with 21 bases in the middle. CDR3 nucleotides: TGTGCCAGTAGCCCCGCAAGCTGGTGGGACCGCGAGCAGTACTTC. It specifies CASSPASWWDREQYF. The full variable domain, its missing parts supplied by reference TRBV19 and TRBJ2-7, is DGGITQSPKYLFRKEGQNVTLSCEQNLNHDAMYWYRQDPGQGLRLIYYSQIVNDFQKGDIAEGYSVSREKKESFPLTVTSAQKNPTAFYLCASSPASWWDREQYFGPGTRLTVT.

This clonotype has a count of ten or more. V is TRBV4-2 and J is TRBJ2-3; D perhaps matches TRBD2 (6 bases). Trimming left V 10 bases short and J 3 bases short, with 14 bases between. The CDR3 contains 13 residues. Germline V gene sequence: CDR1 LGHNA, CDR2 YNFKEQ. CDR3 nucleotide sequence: TGTGCCACCGGACGGGAGCGGACAGATACGCAGTATTTT. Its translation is CATGRERTDTQYF.

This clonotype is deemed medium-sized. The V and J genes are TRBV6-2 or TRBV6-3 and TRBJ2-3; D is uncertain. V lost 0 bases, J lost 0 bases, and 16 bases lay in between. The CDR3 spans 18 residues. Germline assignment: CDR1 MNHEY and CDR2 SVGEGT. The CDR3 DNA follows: TGTGCCAGCAGTTACTCGCCCTCCGATATATCTAGCACAGATACGCAGTATTTT. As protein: CASSYSPSDISSTDTQYF.

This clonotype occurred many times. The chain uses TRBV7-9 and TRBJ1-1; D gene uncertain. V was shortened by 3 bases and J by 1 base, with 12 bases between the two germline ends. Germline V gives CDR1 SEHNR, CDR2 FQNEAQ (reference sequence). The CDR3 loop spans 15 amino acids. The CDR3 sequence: CASSLTYPRNTEAFF. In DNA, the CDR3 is TGTGCCAGCAGCTTGACCTACCCAAGGAACACTGAAGCTTTCTTT.

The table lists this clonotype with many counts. The CDR3 region has the DNA TGTGCCAGCAGTTACAAGGGGGCCAACTATGGCTACACCTTC. Amino acid sequence: CASSYKGANYGYTF. The genes are TRBV6-6 and TRBJ1-2; 7 bases match TRBD1. The trim removed 2 bases at V and 2 bases at J, leaving 2 bases unmatched. From germline, CDR1 is MNHNY and CDR2 SVGAGI (reference sequence). CDR3 length: 14 residues.

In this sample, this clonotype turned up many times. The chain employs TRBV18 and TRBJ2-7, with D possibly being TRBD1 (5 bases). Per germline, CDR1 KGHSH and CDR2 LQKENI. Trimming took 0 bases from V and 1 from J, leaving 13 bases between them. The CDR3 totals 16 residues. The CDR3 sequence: CASSPPSRALSYEQYF. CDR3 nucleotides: TGTGCCAGCTCACCACCGTCCAGGGCGCTATCCTACGAGCAGTACTTC.

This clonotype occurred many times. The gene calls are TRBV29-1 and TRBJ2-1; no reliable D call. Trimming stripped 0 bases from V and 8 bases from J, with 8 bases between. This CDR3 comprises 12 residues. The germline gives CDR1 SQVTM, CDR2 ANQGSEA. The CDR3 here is CSVEERFDEQFF. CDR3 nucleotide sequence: TGCAGCGTTGAAGAACGGTTTGATGAGCAGTTCTTC.

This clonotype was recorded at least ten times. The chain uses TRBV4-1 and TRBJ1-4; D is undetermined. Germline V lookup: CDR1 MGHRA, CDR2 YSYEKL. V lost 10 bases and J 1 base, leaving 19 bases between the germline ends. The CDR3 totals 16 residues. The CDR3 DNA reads TGCGCCACCAAGCCCCGGGGAAGTGGAACTAATGAAAAACTGTTTTTT. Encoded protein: CATKPRGSGTNEKLFF.

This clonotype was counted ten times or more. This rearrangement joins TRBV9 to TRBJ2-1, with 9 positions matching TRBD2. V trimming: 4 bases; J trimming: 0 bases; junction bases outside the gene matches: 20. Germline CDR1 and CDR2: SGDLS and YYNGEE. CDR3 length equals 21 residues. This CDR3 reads CASSSRQGEPSGMSSYNEQFF. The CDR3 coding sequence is TGTGCCAGCAGCAGTCGACAGGGTGAACCTAGCGGGATGAGCTCCTACAATGAGCAGTTCTTC.

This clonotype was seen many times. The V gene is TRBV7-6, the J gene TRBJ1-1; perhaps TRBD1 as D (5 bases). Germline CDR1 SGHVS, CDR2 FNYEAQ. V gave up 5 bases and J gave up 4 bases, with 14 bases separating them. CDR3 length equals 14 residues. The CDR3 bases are TGTGCCAGCAGCATGTCGGGAGGGGCCACTGAAGCTTTCTTT. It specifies CASSMSGGATEAFF.

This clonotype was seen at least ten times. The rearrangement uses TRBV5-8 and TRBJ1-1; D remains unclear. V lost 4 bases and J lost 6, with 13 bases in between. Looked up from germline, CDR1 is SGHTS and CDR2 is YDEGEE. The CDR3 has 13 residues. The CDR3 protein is CASSPSAGAEAFF. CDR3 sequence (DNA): TGTGCCAGCAGCCCCAGTGCTGGCGCTGAAGCTTTCTTT.

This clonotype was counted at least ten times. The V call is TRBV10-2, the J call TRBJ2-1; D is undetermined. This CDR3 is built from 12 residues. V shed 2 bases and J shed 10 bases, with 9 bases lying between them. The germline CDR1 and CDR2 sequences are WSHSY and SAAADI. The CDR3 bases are TGCGCCAGCAGTGAGACGGCTTCCGAGCAGTTCTTC. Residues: CASSETASEQFF.

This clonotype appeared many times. The CDR3 here is CATSDSLGDYSNQPQHF. The CDR3 DNA reads as TGTGCCACCAGTGATTCGCTGGGAGACTATAGCAATCAGCCCCAGCATTTT. The chain carries TRBV24-1 and TRBJ1-5; D uncertain. This CDR3 region has 17 residues. V was shortened by 2 bases and J by 0 bases, with 13 bases between the two germline ends. From germline, CDR1 is KGHDR and CDR2 SFDVKD.

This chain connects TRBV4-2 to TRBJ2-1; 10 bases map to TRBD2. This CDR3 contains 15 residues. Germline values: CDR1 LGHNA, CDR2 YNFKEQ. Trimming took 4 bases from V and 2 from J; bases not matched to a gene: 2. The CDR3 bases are TGTGCCAGCAGCCCTAGCGGGGGCGCCTACAATGAGCAGTTCTTC. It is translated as CASSPSGGAYNEQFF.

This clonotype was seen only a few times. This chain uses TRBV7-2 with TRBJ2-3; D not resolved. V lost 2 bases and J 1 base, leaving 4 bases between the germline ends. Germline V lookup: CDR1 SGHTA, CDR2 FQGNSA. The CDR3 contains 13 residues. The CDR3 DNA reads TGTGCCAGCAGCTTACAGGGCACAGATACGCAGTATTTT. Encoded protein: CASSLQGTDTQYF.